The 10 T cell receptor beta chains in this list originate from one sample, sequenced in a study of regulatory T cells in long-lasting Graves disease. Arm-PCR of CDR3 regions and iRepertoire HTBI primers were used to build TCR beta libraries. MiXCR, run by TCRdb on the multiplex PCR reads, gives a single entry per CDR3 protein. The repertoire has a few hundred thousand distinct CDR3 sequences, roughly 25% of them found once; the top ten carry 25% to 30%. Time point specified: persistent/refractory GD, antithyroid drugs over 5 years with positive TRAb. Extracted RNA from PBMCs served as the source of the TCR library. The specimen was peripheral blood mononuclear cells (PBMCs), collected when the disease was refractory, from a patient treated with antithyroid drugs. The receptors shown here come from a woman in her 40s with Graves disease.

This clonotype came up many times. The CDR3 DNA follows: TGTGCCAGCAGCTTAGCCCCGGAGGGCCGATACGAGCAGTACTTC. Protein: CASSLAPEGRYEQYF. This sequence joins TRBV11-2 and TRBJ2-7, with D possibly TRBD2 on 6 matching bases. The CDR3 loop spans 15 amino acids. The germline V and J ends were trimmed by 1 base and 4 bases, with 14 bases remaining between them. Germline V gives CDR1 SGHAT, CDR2 FQNNGV.

In this sample, this clonotype turned up many times. The chain joins TRBV6-1 to TRBJ1-1; perhaps TRBD1 as D (5 bases). The CDR3 has 13 residues. The germline V and J ends were trimmed by 7 bases and 4 bases, with 13 bases remaining between them. Germline values: CDR1 MNHNS, CDR2 SASEGT. CDR3 residues: CASTQGVFTEAFF. CDR3 DNA: TGTGCCAGCACCCAAGGGGTCTTCACTGAAGCTTTCTTT.

This clonotype was picked up a small number of times. The chain links TRBV19 to TRBJ2-7; D uncertain. V was pared by 3 bases and J by 0 bases, with 9 bases between. The CDR3 extends over 14 amino acids. The V gene's germline CDR1 is LNHDA and CDR2 SQIVND (reference sequence). Written as DNA, the CDR3 is TGTGCCAGTAGTATCCAAAGTCACTCCTACGAGCAGTACTTC. Protein sequence: CASSIQSHSYEQYF.

The gene calls are TRBV6-2 or TRBV6-3 and TRBJ1-4; D is unresolved. Germline CDR1 is MNHEY and CDR2 is SVGEGT. CDR3 length equals 10 residues. V was trimmed by 8 bases and J by 8 bases, leaving 6 bases between them. Here the CDR3 DNA reads TGTGCCAGCGGTACGGAAAAACTGTTTTTT. It is translated as CASGTEKLFF.

This clonotype was seen at least ten times. The chain joins TRBV12-3 or TRBV12-4 to TRBJ1-4, with D possibly matching TRBD1 (6 bases). This CDR3 has 14 amino acids. The V and J ends lost 3 bases and 8 bases respectively, with 13 bases between them. The CDR3 sequence is CASSFSRGEEKLFF. The CDR3 coding sequence is TGTGCCAGCAGTTTTTCCAGGGGTGAAGAAAAACTGTTTTTT.

This clonotype was observed at least ten times. This chain joins TRBV7-8 and TRBJ2-5, with a possible D match to TRBD2 (5 bases). The CDR3 has 12 residues. V shed 2 bases and J shed 6 bases, with 7 bases lying between them. CDR1 and CDR2 from the germline V gene are SGHVS and FQNEAQ. The CDR3 loop is CASSLYGKTQYF. DNA of the CDR3: TGTGCCAGCAGCTTATACGGGAAGACCCAGTACTTC.

The chain recombines TRBV19 with TRBJ1-1; D remains ambiguous. Germline-derived CDR1 and CDR2 are LNHDA and SQIVND (reference sequence). With 3 bases removed from V and 5 bases from J, the gap between germline ends came to 10 bases. The CDR3 has 13 residues. The CDR3 bases are TGTGCCAGTAGTATGAACGGCGGGACTGAAGCTTTCTTT. It is translated as CASSMNGGTEAFF.

The sample holds a few counts of this clonotype. The chain carries TRBV30 and TRBJ1-1; 7 bases are a match to TRBD1. Germline V gene sequence: CDR1 GTSNPN, CDR2 SVGIG (reference sequence). V lost 1 base to trimming and J lost 6 bases; unmatched junction nucleotides: 5. This CDR3 spans 13 amino acids. The CDR3 sequence is CAWSEGAVAEAFF. The CDR3 DNA follows: TGTGCCTGGAGTGAGGGGGCGGTGGCTGAAGCTTTCTTT.

V and J are TRBV19 and TRBJ1-2; 9 bases match TRBD1. The CDR3 contains 15 residues. Unmatched junction bases numbered 10, after V lost 5 bases and J lost 6 bases. Germline-derived CDR1 and CDR2 are LNHDA and SQIVND (reference sequence). The CDR3 DNA reads as TGTGCCAGTAGTCCCGGCGGGACAGGGCTGAATGGCTACACCTTC. Translation gives CASSPGGTGLNGYTF. Using reference TRBV19 and TRBJ1-2 for the parts outside the CDR3, the full variable domain is DGGITQSPKYLFRKEGQNVTLSCEQNLNHDAMYWYRQDPGQGLRLIYYSQIVNDFQKGDIAEGYSVSREKKESFPLTVTSAQKNPTAFYLCASSPGGTGLNGYTFGSGTRLTVV.

This clonotype was recorded many times. The chain is built from TRBV12-3 or TRBV12-4 and TRBJ2-7, with TRBD1 as a possible D gene (5 bases). V was pared by 5 bases and J by 2 bases, with 13 bases between. The CDR3 is 14 residues long. The CDR3 DNA is TGTGCCAGCAGTCGATATCAGGGCACCTACGAGCAGTACTTC. Translated: CASSRYQGTYEQYF.